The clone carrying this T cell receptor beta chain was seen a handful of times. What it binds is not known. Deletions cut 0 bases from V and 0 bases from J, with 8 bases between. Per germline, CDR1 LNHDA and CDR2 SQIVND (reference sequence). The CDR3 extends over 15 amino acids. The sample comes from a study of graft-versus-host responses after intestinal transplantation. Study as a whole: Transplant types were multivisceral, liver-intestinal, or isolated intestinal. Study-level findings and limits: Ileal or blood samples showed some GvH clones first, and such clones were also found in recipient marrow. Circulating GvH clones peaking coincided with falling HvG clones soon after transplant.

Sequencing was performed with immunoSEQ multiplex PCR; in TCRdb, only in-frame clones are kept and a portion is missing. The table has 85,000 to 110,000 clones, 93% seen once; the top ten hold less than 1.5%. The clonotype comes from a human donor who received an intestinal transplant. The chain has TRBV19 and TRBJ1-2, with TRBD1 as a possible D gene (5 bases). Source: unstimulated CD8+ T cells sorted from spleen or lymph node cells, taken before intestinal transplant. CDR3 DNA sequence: TGTGCCAGTAGTATAGATACAGGAGCTAACTATGGCTACACCTTC. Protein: CASSIDTGANYGYTF.